This TCR beta chain was captured in a study of molecular identifiers for immune sequencing clone quantification. In preparing bulk TCR libraries, previously described methods and listed TCR primers were used. TCRdb reprocessed the PCR reads via MiXCR and lists one record per CDR3 protein. The sample lists about half a million distinct CDR3 sequences; approximately 25% were seen once. CDR1 is SNHLY and CDR2 is FYNNEI in the germline V gene. The length of the CDR3 is 15 residues. Details on this clonotype: At one end the junction does not follow the germline gene, possibly because of a read error.

Naive CD8 libraries came from approximately 20,000 to 1,000,000 sorted cells with 10%, 30% or 50% RNA. The rearrangement uses TRBV2 and TRBJ1-1; D uncertain. Sample: naive CD8+ T cells from blood, with Jurkat cell RNA spiked in. Regarding subset: FACS-sorted CD8+CD4-CCR7+CD45RA+ naive T cells. The receptor was derived from a human donor in good health. Some libraries in this study had Jurkat cell RNA spiked in. The CDR3 reads CASNNPTEMNTKAFF. Here the CDR3 DNA reads TGTGCCAGCAACAACCCGACGGAGATGAACACTAAAGCTTTCTTT. Drawing the rest from reference TRBV2 and TRBJ1-1, the complete variable domain is EPEVTQTPSHQVTQMGQEVILRCVPISNHLYFYWYRQILGQKVEFLVSFYNNEISEKSEIFDDQFSVERPDGSNFTLKIRSTKLEDSAMYFCASNNPTEMNTKAFFGQGTRLTVV.